The clone carrying this T cell receptor (beta chain) was seen a handful of times. CD4+ cells were split into CD45RA+ naive and CD45RA-negative memory subsets. Here immunoSEQ multiplex PCR was the method, and the copy in TCRdb shows in-frame clones only, minus some. Here the sample spans millions of clones, approximately 90% being singletons. This entry is derived from a study of shared clonotypes between healthy human individuals. Study details: Three plates were used per donor for CD4 naive, three for CD4 memory, two for CD8 naive and one for CD8 memory.

In germline, CDR1 is MNHEY, CDR2 SVGAGI. V lost 5 bases, J lost 7 bases, and 17 bases lay in between. The length of the CDR3 is 14 residues. The TCR sequence derives from a man younger than 35 in good health. The sample was naive CD4+ T cells sorted from blood. Subset described: CD45RA+ positively selected. The rearrangement links TRBV6-5 to TRBJ1-2; D is uncertain. The CDR3 sequence: CASSPGWATGGYTF. The CDR3 coding sequence is TGTGCCAGCAGTCCCGGTTGGGCTACGGGTGGCTACACCTTC.